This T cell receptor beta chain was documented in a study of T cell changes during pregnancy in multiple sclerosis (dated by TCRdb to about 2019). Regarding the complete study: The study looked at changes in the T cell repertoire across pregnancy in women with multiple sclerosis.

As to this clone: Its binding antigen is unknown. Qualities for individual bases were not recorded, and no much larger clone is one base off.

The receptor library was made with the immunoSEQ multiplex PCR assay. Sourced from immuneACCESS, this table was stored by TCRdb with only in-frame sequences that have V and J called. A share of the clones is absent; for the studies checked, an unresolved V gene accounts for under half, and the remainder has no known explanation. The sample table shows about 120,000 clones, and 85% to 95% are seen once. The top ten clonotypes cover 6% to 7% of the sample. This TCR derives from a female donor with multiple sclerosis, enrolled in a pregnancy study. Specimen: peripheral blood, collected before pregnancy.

CDR3 reads: CASSRTSGIGAGDTQYF. The DNA reads as follows: TGCGCCAGCAGCCGGACTAGCGGGATAGGGGCGGGAGATACGCAGTATTTT. The chain couples TRBV5-1 to TRBJ2-3, and TRBD2 matches 12 of the central bases. The germline V gene encodes CDR1 SGHRS and CDR2 YFSETQ. From V the trimming removes 4 bases and from J it removes 5 bases, while the gene matches leave 11 bases of the junction unaccounted for. From the cysteine through the phenylalanine, the CDR3 covers 17 amino acids. CDR3 DNA is the only sequence kept; it has 51 bases, read in frame from the first base.